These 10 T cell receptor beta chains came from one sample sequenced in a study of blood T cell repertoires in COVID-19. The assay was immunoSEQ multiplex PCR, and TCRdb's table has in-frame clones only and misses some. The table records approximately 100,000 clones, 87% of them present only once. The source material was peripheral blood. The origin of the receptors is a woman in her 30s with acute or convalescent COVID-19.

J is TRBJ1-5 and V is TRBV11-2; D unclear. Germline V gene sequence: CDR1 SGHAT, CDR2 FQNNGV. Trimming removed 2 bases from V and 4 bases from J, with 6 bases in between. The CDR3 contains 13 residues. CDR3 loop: CASSLTVNQPQHF. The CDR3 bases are TGTGCCAGCAGCTTAACGGTGAATCAGCCCCAGCATTTT. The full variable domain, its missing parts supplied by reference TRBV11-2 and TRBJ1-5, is EAGVAQSPRYKIIEKRQSVAFWCNPISGHATLYWYQQILGQGPKLLIQFQNNGVVDDSQLPKDRFSAERLKGVDSTLKIQPAKLEDSAVYLCASSLTVNQPQHFGDGTRLSIL.

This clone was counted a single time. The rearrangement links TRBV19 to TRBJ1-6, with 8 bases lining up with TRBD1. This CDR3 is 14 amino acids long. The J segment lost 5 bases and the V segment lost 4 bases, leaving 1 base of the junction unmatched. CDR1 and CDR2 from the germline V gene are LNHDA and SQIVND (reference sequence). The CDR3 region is CASSTDRDNSPLHF. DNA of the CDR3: TGTGCCAGTAGTACGGACAGGGATAATTCACCCCTCCACTTT.

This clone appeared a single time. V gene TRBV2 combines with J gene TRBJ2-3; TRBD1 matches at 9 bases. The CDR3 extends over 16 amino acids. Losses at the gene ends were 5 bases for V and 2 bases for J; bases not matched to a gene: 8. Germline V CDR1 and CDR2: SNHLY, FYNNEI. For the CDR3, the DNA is TGTGCCAGCAGTTATTACAGGGGGCCCTACACAGATACGCAGTATTTT. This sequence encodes CASSYYRGPYTDTQYF.

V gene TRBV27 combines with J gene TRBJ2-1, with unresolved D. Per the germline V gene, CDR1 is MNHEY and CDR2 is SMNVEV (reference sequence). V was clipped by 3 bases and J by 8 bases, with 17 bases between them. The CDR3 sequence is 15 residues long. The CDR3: CASSFISHAADEQFF. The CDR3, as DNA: TGTGCCAGCAGTTTTATCTCGCACGCGGCGGATGAGCAGTTCTTC.

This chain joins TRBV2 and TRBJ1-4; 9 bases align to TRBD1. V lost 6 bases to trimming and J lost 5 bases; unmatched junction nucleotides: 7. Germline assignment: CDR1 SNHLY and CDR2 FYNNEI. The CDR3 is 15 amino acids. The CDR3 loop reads CASRLKGQGNEKLFF. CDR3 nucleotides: TGTGCCAGCAGGCTGAAAGGACAGGGGAATGAAAAACTGTTTTTT.

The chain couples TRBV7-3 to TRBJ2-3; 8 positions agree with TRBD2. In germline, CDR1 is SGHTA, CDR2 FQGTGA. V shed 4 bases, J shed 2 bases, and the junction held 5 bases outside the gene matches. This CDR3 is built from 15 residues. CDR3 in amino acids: CASSSQRGPTDTQYF. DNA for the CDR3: TGTGCCAGCAGCTCCCAGCGGGGGCCCACAGATACGCAGTATTTT.

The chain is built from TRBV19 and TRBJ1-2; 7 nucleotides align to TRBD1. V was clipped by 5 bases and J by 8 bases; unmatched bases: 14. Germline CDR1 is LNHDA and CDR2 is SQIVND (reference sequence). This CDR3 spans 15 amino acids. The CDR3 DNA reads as TGTGCCAGTAGTCACTCAAACCGACAGGGTTGGGGCTACACCTTC. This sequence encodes CASSHSNRQGWGYTF.

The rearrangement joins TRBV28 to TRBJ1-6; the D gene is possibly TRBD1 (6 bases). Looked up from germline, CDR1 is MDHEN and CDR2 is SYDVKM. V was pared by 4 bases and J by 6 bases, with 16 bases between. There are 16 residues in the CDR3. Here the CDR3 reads CASSYITGLGNSPLHF. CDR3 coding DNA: TGTGCCAGCAGTTACATTACAGGGTTAGGTAATTCACCCCTCCACTTT.

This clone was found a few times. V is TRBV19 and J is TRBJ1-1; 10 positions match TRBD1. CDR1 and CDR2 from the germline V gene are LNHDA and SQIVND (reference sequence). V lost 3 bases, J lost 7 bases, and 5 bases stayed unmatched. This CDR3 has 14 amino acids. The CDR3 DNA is TGTGCCAGTAGTATCAACCGGGACAGGGGTGAAGCTTTCTTT. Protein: CASSINRDRGEAFF.

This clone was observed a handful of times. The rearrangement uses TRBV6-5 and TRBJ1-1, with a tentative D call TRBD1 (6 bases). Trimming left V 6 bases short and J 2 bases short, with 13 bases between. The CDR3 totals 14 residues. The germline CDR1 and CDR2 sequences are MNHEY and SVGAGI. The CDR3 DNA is TGTGCCAGCAGAGCGACAGGCAGTAACACTGAAGCTTTCTTT. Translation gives CASRATGSNTEAFF.